These 10 T cell receptor beta chains were all obtained from the same sample, sequenced in a study of Graves' ophthalmopathy and Graves' hyperthyroidism. Scientists amplified the TCR beta CDR3 regions from RNA transcripts. HTBI primers primed a first-round RT-PCR, and a second-round multiplex PCR followed. MiXCR, run by TCRdb on the multiplex PCR reads, gives a single entry per CDR3 protein. The sample lists some 410,000 distinct CDR3 sequences, more than 20% occurring once. The sequencing input was peripheral blood. These receptors all stem from a woman under 30 with stable Graves' hyperthyroidism.

The rearrangement uses TRBV5-1 and TRBJ1-5, with a possible D match to TRBD1 (5 bases). V shed 1 base and J shed 5 bases, with 7 bases lying between them. CDR3 length: 13 residues. The germline CDR1 and CDR2 sequences are SGHRS and YFSETQ. For the CDR3, the DNA is TGCGCCAGCAGCTTGCTAGGGGATCAGCCCCAGCATTTT. Protein: CASSLLGDQPQHF. The full variable domain, completed using reference TRBV5-1 and TRBJ1-5, is KAGVTQTPRYLIKTRGQQVTLSCSPISGHRSVSWYQQTPGQGLQFLFEYFSETQRNKGNFPGRFSGRQFSNSRSEMNVSTLELGDSALYLCASSLLGDQPQHFGDGTRLSIL.

In this sample, this clonotype turned up many times. The chain employs TRBV6-2 or TRBV6-3 and TRBJ2-5; TRBD2 aligns across 7 bases. The V segment lost 6 bases and the J segment 1 base; nucleotides outside the gene matches: 2. The V gene's germline CDR1 is MNHEY and CDR2 SVGEGT. The CDR3 is made up of 13 amino acids. The CDR3 DNA reads as TGTGCCAGCAGCCGCGGGAGCCAAGAGACCCAGTACTTC. This sequence encodes CASSRGSQETQYF.

Ten or more counts support this clonotype. The CDR3 loop is CASSRVNTEAFF. The CDR3 DNA sequence: TGTGCCAGCAGCAGGGTGAACACTGAAGCTTTCTTT. The chain uses TRBV9 and TRBJ1-1; no definite D call. V shed 4 bases and J shed 0 bases, with 4 bases lying between them. This CDR3 is built from 12 residues. Germline assignment: CDR1 SGDLS and CDR2 YYNGEE.

This clonotype showed up many times. The V call is TRBV11-2, the J call TRBJ1-2, with 7 positions matching TRBD1. The CDR3 has 16 residues. The germline V gene encodes CDR1 SGHAT and CDR2 FQNNGV. V dropped 6 bases and J dropped 5; count of bases not matched to a gene: 15. DNA for the CDR3: TGTGCCAGCAGTCGAAGCCGGGACAGCCTAGATTATGGCTACACCTTC. The encoded protein is CASSRSRDSLDYGYTF. Combining the CDR3 with reference TRBV11-2 and TRBJ1-2 gives the whole variable domain EAGVAQSPRYKIIEKRQSVAFWCNPISGHATLYWYQQILGQGPKLLIQFQNNGVVDDSQLPKDRFSAERLKGVDSTLKIQPAKLEDSAVYLCASSRSRDSLDYGYTFGSGTRLTVV.

This clonotype has a single count. The rearrangement uses TRBV11-2 and TRBJ1-6; 8 nucleotides align to TRBD1. CDR3 size: 16 residues. V lost 5 bases to trimming and J lost 7 bases; unmatched junction nucleotides: 10. Germline-derived CDR1 and CDR2 are SGHAT and FQNNGV. The CDR3: CASSRITGGVNSPLHF. The DNA of the CDR3 is TGTGCCAGCAGCCGTATTACAGGGGGTGTGAATTCACCCCTCCACTTT.

This clonotype showed up just a few times. A much more abundant neighbour one base away suggests this may be a read error. The rearrangement uses TRBV9 and TRBJ2-3; 10 nucleotides align to TRBD1. CDR1 and CDR2 (germline): SGDLS, YYNGEE. The V gene end was trimmed by 3 bases and the J gene end by 0 bases; junction bases not matched to a gene: 1. CDR3 length equals 15 residues. CDR3 coding DNA: TGTGCCAGCAGCGGACAGGGGGCTAGCACAGATACGCAGTATTTT. Its protein product is CASSGQGASTDTQYF.

This clonotype was seen many times. The genes are TRBV7-2 and TRBJ2-7, with 8 bases matching TRBD2. V lost 5 bases and J lost 4; bases outside the gene matches: 7. This CDR3 spans 14 amino acids. Germline CDR1 and CDR2: SGHTA and FQGNSA. The CDR3 coding sequence is TGTGCCAGCAGCCCCTCCGGCGGGGGGTACGAGCAGTACTTC. Translation gives CASSPSGGGYEQYF.

The chain recombines TRBV6-1 with TRBJ1-1; a possible D gene is TRBD1 (6 bases). Germline values: CDR1 MNHNS, CDR2 SASEGT. This CDR3 spans 14 amino acids. V lost 3 bases and J lost 6, with 14 bases in between. CDR3 nucleotide sequence: TGTGCCAGCAGTGATAGGGGGGGCGCGGCTGAAGCTTTCTTT. Its protein product is CASSDRGGAAEAFF.

This clonotype was detected ten times or more. The gene calls are TRBV4-1 and TRBJ2-7, with TRBD1 as a possible D gene (6 bases). Germline V gene data show CDR1 as MGHRA and CDR2 as YSYEKL. Trimming pared 2 bases from V and 2 bases from J, leaving 10 bases between. The CDR3 sequence is 14 residues long. As DNA, the CDR3 is TGCGCCAGCAGCCAACGGGACATAGCCTACGAGCAGTACTTC. Amino acids: CASSQRDIAYEQYF.

This clonotype was counted ten times or more. V is TRBV19 and J is TRBJ1-2; TRBD1 matches at 9 bases. Trimming removed 5 bases from V and 0 bases from J; junction bases left unmatched: 16. The CDR3 contains 19 residues. CDR1 is LNHDA and CDR2 is SQIVND in the germline V gene (reference sequence). The CDR3 bases are TGTGCCAGTAGTGCACGGACGACAGGGGGATTAAAAGCTAACTATGGCTACACCTTC. Its translation is CASSARTTGGLKANYGYTF.